In its sample, the clone carrying this T cell receptor (beta chain) was seen a few times. The sample belongs to a study of regulatory T cells in long-lasting Graves disease. About the study: Prior antithyroid drug treatment in newly diagnosed Graves' patients lasted under 3 months.

As to time point: newly diagnosed GD, antithyroid drugs for less than 3 months. RNA extracted from PBMCs served as the sequencing template. Patients came from an endocrinology department in Xi'an, China. Library construction for TCR beta used iRepertoire HTBI primers and Arm-PCR of CDR3 regions. In TCRdb, the multiplex PCR reads were re-called with MiXCR into one record per CDR3 protein. The table has about 540,000 distinct CDR3 sequences, about 13% seen once; the top ten hold approximately 9.3%. This sample also appeared in a second study, on T cells in Graves' hyperthyroidism and ophthalmopathy. As that study records: Uncontrolled infection, other autoimmune disease, pregnancy or lactation excluded patients.

The clonotype was recovered from a man aged 30 to 45 with Graves disease. The sequencing used peripheral blood mononuclear cells (PBMCs), collected at new diagnosis, from a patient treated with antithyroid drugs.

CDR3 residues: CASSPGAGADEKLFF. Here the CDR3 DNA reads TGTGCCAGCAGCCCGGGGGCAGGGGCAGATGAAAAACTGTTTTTT. V gene TRBV5-4 combines with J gene TRBJ1-4; weak D call: TRBD1 (6 bases). The CDR3 sequence is 15 residues long. CDR1 and CDR2 from the germline V gene are SGHNT and YYREEE (reference sequence). Deletions cut 4 bases from V and 6 bases from J, with 16 bases between.